The clone carrying this TCR beta chain was detected ten times or more. Antigen specificity is unknown. A single record per CDR3 protein comes from TCRdb applying MiXCR to the 5' RACE reads. The sample holds 230,000 or so distinct CDR3 sequences, under 30% seen once. The entry originates in a study of CD8 T cells in ankylosing spondylitis. Study results and caveats: Apparently characteristic of ankylosing spondylitis blood was a TCR beta motif (roughly eight highly homologous variants). Some of these motif variants have turned up before, in reports on reactive arthritis synovial fluid and blood. The study looked at matched synovial fluid samples from ankylosing spondylitis patients. Disease-linked clones were reported to be significantly enriched there.

CDR3 size: 16 residues. The ends were cut back, 6 bases at V and 4 bases at J, with 24 bases in the middle. CDR1 SQVTM and CDR2 ANQGSEA come from the germline V gene. The source material was blood, either unsorted or a sorted T cell fraction (not recorded which). The V and J genes are TRBV29-1 and TRBJ2-5; D may match TRBD1 or TRBD2 (5 bases each). This TCR came from a male donor with ankylosing spondylitis or in good health (not recorded which). CDR3 protein: CSVLGGARLRSETQYF. For the CDR3, the DNA is TGCAGCGTCCTTGGGGGTGCACGTTTGAGATCAGAGACCCAGTACTTC. Using reference TRBV29-1 and TRBJ2-5 for the parts outside the CDR3, the full variable domain is SAVISQKPSRDICQRGTSLTIQCQVDSQVTMMFWYRQQPGQSLTLIATANQGSEATYESGFVIDKFPISRPNLTFSTLTVSNMSPEDSSIYLCSVLGGARLRSETQYFGPGTRLLVL.